This T cell receptor (beta chain) was recorded in a study of CD8+ T cells in alopecia areata. Study-level results: Besides other cells, scalp samples also yield sequences of resident alphabeta T cells from normal skin.

CDR3 size: 12 residues. Per germline, CDR1 SQVTM and CDR2 ANQGSEA. V was clipped by 0 bases and J by 5 bases, with 7 bases between them. As concerns this clone: Its antigen is not identified.

Once RNA had been extracted, it was reverse transcribed into cDNA to act as the sequencing template. Libraries were prepared by immunoSEQ multiplex PCR; TCRdb keeps only in-frame clonotypes and omits some of them. The sample has roughly 150,000 clones, roughly 60% seen once. This TCR was sampled from a human donor in good health. The source material was CD4+ T cells sorted from blood. This chain connects TRBV29-1 to TRBJ1-2; D is ambiguous. The CDR3, as DNA: TGCAGCGTTGAAGATTCGGGGTATGGCTACACCTTC. It specifies CSVEDSGYGYTF.